This T cell receptor (beta chain) was sequenced in a study of cytomegalovirus exposure and HLA in healthy donors. Overall study context: Findings of an earlier analysis included some 120 million unique TCR beta sequences from 170 million or so T cells. Findings and caveats of the study: Indistinguishability led to the exclusion of some V segments, TRBV6-2 and TRBV6-3 included.

V was cut by 4 bases and J by 4 bases, with 14 bases left in between. The CDR3 covers 15 residues. Germline values: CDR1 SGHTA, CDR2 FQGTGA. This clone was recorded once. What it binds is not known. A multiplex PCR was run with 60 Vbeta primers and 13 Jbeta primers. Method: immunoSEQ multiplex PCR; TCRdb's copy keeps in-frame clones and lacks some. Of 100,000 to 150,000 clones in the sample, approximately 75% were seen once. The chain couples TRBV7-3 to TRBJ2-1, with D possibly TRBD2 on 5 matching bases. The sequence was obtained from a young man in good health and CMV-seronegative. Source material: PBMCs. The CDR3: CASSSINGVYNEQFF. The CDR3, as DNA: TGTGCCAGCAGCTCCATAAACGGGGTATACAATGAGCAGTTCTTC.